Below, 17 T cell receptor beta chains from the same sample are listed, as sequenced in a study of TIL therapy for anti-PD-1-resistant metastatic lung cancer. The time point here: pre-treatment sample, taken before nivolumab and TIL therapy. Most excised metastases sampled were pleural nodules or supraclavicular lymph nodes. Sequencing used immunoSEQ v3. Measured with immunoSEQ multiplex PCR; TCRdb has only the in-frame clones, and not every one. Counted here are around 45,000 clones, less than 75% occurring once; the ten biggest clones make up approximately 5.6%. Sequenced here: tumor tissue, sampled at baseline. These receptor sequences come from a person between 30 and 79 years old with non-small cell lung cancer.

The chain combines TRBV5-1 with TRBJ2-3, with TRBD2 identical over 10 bases. Germline CDR1 and CDR2: SGHRS and YFSETQ. This CDR3 has 14 residues. V shed 4 bases and J 5 bases; nucleotides not matched to a gene: 4. The CDR3 coding sequence is TGCGCCAGCAGCATTATAGCGGGGGGAGATACGCAGTATTTT. Protein sequence: CASSIIAGGDTQYF. Based on the CDR3 plus reference TRBV5-1 and TRBJ2-3, the full variable domain is KAGVTQTPRYLIKTRGQQVTLSCSPISGHRSVSWYQQTPGQGLQFLFEYFSETQRNKGNFPGRFSGRQFSNSRSEMNVSTLELGDSALYLCASSIIAGGDTQYFGPGTRLTVL.

The chain combines TRBV5-6 with TRBJ1-1; tentative D call: TRBD1 (6 bases). Germline V lookup: CDR1 SGHDT, CDR2 YYEEEE. This CDR3 spans 14 amino acids. Deletions cut 2 bases from V and 1 base from J, with 9 bases between. CDR3 loop: CASSLATGNTEAFF. The CDR3 coding sequence is TGTGCCAGCAGCTTAGCGACAGGGAACACTGAAGCTTTCTTT.

In its sample, this clone was seen many times. This rearrangement joins TRBV2 to TRBJ1-1; TRBD1 might be the D (5 bases). Germline lookup yields CDR1 SNHLY and CDR2 FYNNEI. This CDR3 contains 14 residues. V was cut by 6 bases and J by 0 bases, with 11 bases left in between. CDR3 amino acids: CASSLSRVNTEAFF. For the CDR3, the DNA is TGTGCCAGCAGCCTCAGCAGGGTGAACACTGAAGCTTTCTTT. The full variable domain, with the rest looked up from reference TRBV2 and TRBJ1-1, is EPEVTQTPSHQVTQMGQEVILRCVPISNHLYFYWYRQILGQKVEFLVSFYNNEISEKSEIFDDQFSVERPDGSNFTLKIRSTKLEDSAMYFCASSLSRVNTEAFFGQGTRLTVV.

This sequence joins TRBV9 and TRBJ2-7; TRBD2 matches 8 bases. Germline values: CDR1 SGDLS, CDR2 YYNGEE. The CDR3 is made up of 14 amino acids. V lost 4 bases, J lost 4 bases, and 7 bases stayed unmatched. As DNA, the CDR3 is TGTGCCAGCAGCCCGGGGGGACTAGTATACGAGCAGTACTTC. Its protein product is CASSPGGLVYEQYF.

This chain uses TRBV29-1 with TRBJ2-1; TRBD2 matches 10 bases. The J segment lost 9 bases and the V segment lost 0 bases, leaving 11 bases of the junction unmatched. CDR1 is SQVTM and CDR2 is ANQGSEA in the germline V gene. This CDR3 has 16 residues. The CDR3 region has the DNA TGCAGCGTTGAAGATCAGTACAGCGGGAGGGTTTTTGAGCAGTTCTTC. Its translation: CSVEDQYSGRVFEQFF.

V and J are TRBV5-4 and TRBJ2-7; 13 nucleotides line up with TRBD2. The junction had 6 bases not matched to a gene; V was cut back by 4 bases and J by 2 bases. Germline assignment: CDR1 SGHNT and CDR2 YYREEE (reference sequence). The CDR3 has 16 residues. DNA of the CDR3: TGTGCCAGCAGCCCGAAGGGGACTAGCGGGACCTACGAGCAGTACTTC. It yields the protein CASSPKGTSGTYEQYF. Together with reference TRBV5-4 and TRBJ2-7, the CDR3 gives the full variable domain: ETGVTQSPTHLIKTRGQQVTLRCSSQSGHNTVSWYQQALGQGPQFIFQYYREEENGRGNFPPRFSGLQFPNYSSELNVNALELDDSALYLCASSPKGTSGTYEQYFGPGTRLTVT.

This clone showed up just once. The J gene is TRBJ2-5, the V gene TRBV5-1; TRBD2 matches 13 bases. V was clipped by 3 bases and J by 1 base; unmatched bases: 3. Looked up from germline, CDR1 is SGHRS and CDR2 is YFSETQ. The CDR3 loop spans 16 amino acids. The CDR3 nucleotides are TGCGCCAGCAGCTCGGGACTAGCGGGAATCCAAGAGACCCAGTACTTC. Protein product: CASSSGLAGIQETQYF.

This clone was counted only a few times. This chain connects TRBV28 to TRBJ2-6; 8 bases fit TRBD1. CDR1 is MDHEN, CDR2 SYDVKM, per germline. The CDR3 runs to 18 residues. V shed 3 bases and J 0 bases; nucleotides not matched to a gene: 7. CDR3 nucleotides: TGTGCCAGCAGTTTCCATTGGGGACAGGACTCTGGGGCCAACGTCCTGACTTTC. Its protein is CASSFHWGQDSGANVLTF.

The chain joins TRBV15 to TRBJ1-1, with D uncertain. The CDR3 sequence is 13 residues long. Germline V CDR1 and CDR2: LNHNV, YYDKDF (reference sequence). V dropped 3 bases and J dropped 2 bases, with 7 bases sitting between them. The CDR3 protein is CATSRAINTEAFF. In DNA, the CDR3 is TGTGCCACCAGCAGGGCCATTAACACTGAAGCTTTCTTT.

This chain connects TRBV30 to TRBJ1-4; possibly TRBD1 for D (5 bases). Looked up from germline, CDR1 is GTSNPN and CDR2 is SVGIG (reference sequence). The V end lost 3 bases, the J end lost 7 bases, and 18 bases lay between the germline ends. This CDR3 is 15 amino acids long. The CDR3 bases are TGTGCCTGGAGGTGGGGTGGAGGGGCCGGTGAAAAACTGTTTTTT. This sequence encodes CAWRWGGGAGEKLFF.

The gene calls are TRBV4-1 and TRBJ2-7, with unresolved D. V shed 5 bases and J shed 0 bases, with 14 bases lying between them. Germline assignment: CDR1 MGHRA and CDR2 YSYEKL. The CDR3 extends over 15 amino acids. The CDR3 sequence is CASSSRLTSSYEQYF. The CDR3 bases are TGCGCCAGCAGCTCCCGACTCACGAGCTCCTACGAGCAGTACTTC.

The CDR3 nucleotides read TGTGCCATTATGGCTCGGGGGTCCTACGAGCAGTACTTC. Protein product: CAIMARGSYEQYF. J is TRBJ2-7 and V is TRBV10-3; tentatively, D is TRBD2 (6 bases). The CDR3 loop spans 13 amino acids. The germline V gene has CDR1 ENHRY and CDR2 SYGVKD. V was cut by 9 bases and J by 1 base, with 13 bases left in between.

The V call is TRBV6-5, the J call TRBJ1-1; unclear D gene. This CDR3 region has 16 residues. The V gene's germline CDR1 is MNHEY and CDR2 SVGAGI. The V end was cut by 0 bases, the J end by 0 bases, with 11 bases between. The CDR3 loop is CASSYSIRSVNTEAFF. CDR3 bases: TGTGCCAGCAGTTACTCGATCCGGTCCGTGAACACTGAAGCTTTCTTT.

The chain carries TRBV11-2 and TRBJ1-2, with D uncertain. Germline loops: CDR1 SGHAT, CDR2 FQNNGV. Trimming left V 5 bases short and J 6 bases short, with 13 bases between. This CDR3 has 13 residues. DNA for the CDR3: TGTGCCAGCAGCCCGGAGATCCGGGATGGCTACACCTTC. Protein: CASSPEIRDGYTF.

This clone was detected a few times. The rearrangement joins TRBV2 to TRBJ1-1; 10 bases line up with TRBD1. This CDR3 is 14 amino acids long. Unmatched junction bases numbered 5, after V lost 3 bases and J lost 7 bases. CDR1 and CDR2 from the germline V gene are SNHLY and FYNNEI. For the CDR3, the DNA is TGTGCCAGCAGTGACCCGGGACAGGGGTTTGAAGCTTTCTTT. Its translation is CASSDPGQGFEAFF.

V gene TRBV9 combines with J gene TRBJ1-2; 8 nucleotides match TRBD1. The CDR3 is 18 amino acids. J lost 1 base, V lost 0 bases, and 11 bases had no gene match. Germline V gene lookup returns CDR1 SGDLS and CDR2 YYNGEE. CDR3 protein: CASSVAKGMDRDNYGYTF. CDR3 coding DNA: TGTGCCAGCAGCGTAGCCAAGGGCATGGACAGGGATAACTATGGCTACACCTTC.

This chain links TRBV11-2 with TRBJ2-5; D is ambiguous. This CDR3 has 13 amino acids. Trimming cost V 3 bases and J 5 bases, with 10 bases left between them. CDR1 is SGHAT and CDR2 is FQNNGV in the germline V gene. CDR3 amino acids: CASSLVGFETQYF. The CDR3, as DNA: TGTGCCAGCAGCTTGGTGGGGTTTGAGACCCAGTACTTC.